Presented here are 7 T cell receptor beta chains from one specimen sequenced in a study of human T cells and chemical hapten exposure. Unique molecular identifiers were attached to individual cDNA molecules within the library. TCRdb reanalysed the reads using MiXCR and keeps one entry per CDR3 protein. The sample gives about 2,600 distinct CDR3 sequences, around 50% of which show up once; about a tenth is in the top ten. Described treatment: therapeutic diphenylcyclopropenone sensitization with weekly scalp DPC. The material sequenced was whole blood, taken before DPC sensitization or 2, 6, or about 24 weeks after (not recorded which). Every receptor here comes from an adult with alopecia areata. Some clones in this sample may be carry-over from other donors' samples. This table probably holds off-target reads from a library built for another chain.

This clonotype has a handful of counts. This rearrangement joins TRBV5-1 to TRBJ2-3, with TRBD2 matching over 12 bases. This CDR3 is 14 amino acids long. Germline CDR1 reads SGHRS; CDR2 reads YFSETQ. The V gene end was trimmed by 6 bases and the J gene end by 7 bases; junction bases not matched to a gene: 6. The CDR3 is CASIPTSGGHTQYF. The CDR3 coding sequence is TGCGCCAGCATCCCGACTAGCGGGGGACATACGCAGTATTTT.

This clonotype was seen a single time. The chain is built from TRBV5-1 and TRBJ2-5; TRBD1 agrees at 7 bases. Germline V gives CDR1 SGHRS, CDR2 YFSETQ. The J segment lost 4 bases and the V segment lost 0 bases, leaving 3 bases of the junction unmatched. The CDR3 is 14 residues long. DNA of the CDR3: TGCGCCAGCAGCTTGGCGACAGGGACAGAGACCCAGTACTTC. This codes for CASSLATGTETQYF.

This clonotype was observed a few times. This chain connects TRBV5-1 to TRBJ2-5; D is undetermined. The ends were cut back, 4 bases at V and 2 bases at J, with 6 bases in the middle. Germline CDR1 reads SGHRS; CDR2 reads YFSETQ. The CDR3 covers 12 residues. The CDR3 loop reads CASSLPQETQYF. Here the CDR3 DNA reads TGCGCCAGCAGCCTCCCTCAAGAGACCCAGTACTTC.

The CDR3 DNA follows: TGTGCCAGCAGTCAAATGGGACTAGCTTACAATGAGCAGTTCTTC. Protein: CASSQMGLAYNEQFF. This chain uses TRBV6-1 with TRBJ2-1, with TRBD2 matching over 9 bases. The V segment lost 5 bases and the J segment 4 bases; nucleotides outside the gene matches: 6. The CDR3 contains 15 residues. Germline V CDR1 and CDR2: MNHNS, SASEGT.

The chain uses TRBV2 and TRBJ2-3; maybe TRBD2 (6 bases). The CDR3 has 13 residues. Trimming took off 9 bases at V and 6 bases at J, with 16 bases between the two ends. Germline V gene data show CDR1 as SNHLY and CDR2 as FYNNEI. The DNA for the CDR3 is TGTGCCAGGCTAGCGTCGAGAGGGGATACGCAGTATTTT. It translates to CARLASRGDTQYF.

The chain carries TRBV6-2 or TRBV6-3 and TRBJ2-2; 8 bases align to TRBD2. Germline assignment: CDR1 MNHEY and CDR2 SVGEGT. The CDR3 is made up of 14 amino acids. J gave up 3 bases and V 8 bases, and 5 bases lay outside the gene matches. DNA for the CDR3: TGTGCCAGCCAGGGGACTAGTTACACCGGGGAGCTGTTTTTT. As protein: CASQGTSYTGELFF.

The chain recombines TRBV5-1 with TRBJ2-3, with D tentatively TRBD1 or TRBD2 (6 bases each). Germline CDR1 and CDR2: SGHRS and YFSETQ. The CDR3 loop spans 14 amino acids. Between the trimmed V and J ends, which lost 7 bases and 1 base, there was a span of 13 bases. Written as DNA, the CDR3 is TGCGCCAGCGGCGGGACACTTGGCACAGATACGCAGTATTTT. It codes for CASGGTLGTDTQYF.